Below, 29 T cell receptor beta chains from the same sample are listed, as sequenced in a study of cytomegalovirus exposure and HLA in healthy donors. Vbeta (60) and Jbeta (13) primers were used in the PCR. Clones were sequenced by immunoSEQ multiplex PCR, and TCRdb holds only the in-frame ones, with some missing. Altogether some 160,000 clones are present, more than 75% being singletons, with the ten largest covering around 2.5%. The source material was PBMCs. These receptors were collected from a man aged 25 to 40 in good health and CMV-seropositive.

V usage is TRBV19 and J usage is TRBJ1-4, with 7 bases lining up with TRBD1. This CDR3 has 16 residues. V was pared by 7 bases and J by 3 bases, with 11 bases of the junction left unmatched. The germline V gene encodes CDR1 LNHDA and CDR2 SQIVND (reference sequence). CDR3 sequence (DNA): TGTGCCAGTATAGGGGGGACAGAGACCCCTAATGAAAAACTGTTTTTT. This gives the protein CASIGGTETPNEKLFF.

This CDR3 reads CASSETANTGELFF. As DNA, the CDR3 is TGTGCCAGCAGTGAAACAGCGAACACCGGGGAGCTGTTTTTT. The genes are TRBV25-1 and TRBJ2-2; no definite D call. This CDR3 region has 14 residues. The V gene lost 2 bases and the J gene lost 0 bases, with 4 bases spanning the gap. Germline V gene lookup returns CDR1 MGHDK and CDR2 SYGVNS. Full variable domain (outside the CDR3, taken from reference TRBV25-1 and TRBJ2-2): EADIYQTPRYLVIGTGKKITLECSQTMGHDKMYWYQQDPGMELHLIHYSYGVNSTEKGDLSSESTVSRIRTEHFPLTLESARPSHTSQYLCASSETANTGELFFGEGSRLTVL.

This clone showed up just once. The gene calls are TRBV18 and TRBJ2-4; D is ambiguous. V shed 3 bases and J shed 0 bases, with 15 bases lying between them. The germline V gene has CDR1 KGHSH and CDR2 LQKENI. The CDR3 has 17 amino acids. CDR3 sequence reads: CASSPLQTELAKNIQYF. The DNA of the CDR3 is TGTGCCAGCTCACCCCTCCAAACAGAGCTAGCCAAAAACATTCAGTACTTC.

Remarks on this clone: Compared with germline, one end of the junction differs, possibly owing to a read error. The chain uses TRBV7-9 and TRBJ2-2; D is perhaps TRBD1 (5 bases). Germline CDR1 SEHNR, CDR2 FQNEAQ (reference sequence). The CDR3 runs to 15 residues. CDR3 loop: CSSSLGAKNTGELFF. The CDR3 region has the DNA TGTTCCAGCAGCTTAGGGGCAAAGAACACCGGGGAGCTGTTTTTT.

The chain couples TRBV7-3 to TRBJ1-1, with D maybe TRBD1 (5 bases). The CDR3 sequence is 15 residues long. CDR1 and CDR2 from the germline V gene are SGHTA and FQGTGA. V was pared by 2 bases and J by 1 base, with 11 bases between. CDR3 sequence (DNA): TGTGCCAGCAGCTTACAGGGCTTAGGGAACACTGAAGCTTTCTTT. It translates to CASSLQGLGNTEAFF. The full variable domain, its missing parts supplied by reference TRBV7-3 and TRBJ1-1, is GAGVSQTPSNKVTEKGKYVELRCDPISGHTALYWYRQSLGQGPEFLIYFQGTGAADDSGLPNDRFFAVRPEGSVSTLKIQRTERGDSAVYLCASSLQGLGNTEAFFGQGTRLTVV.

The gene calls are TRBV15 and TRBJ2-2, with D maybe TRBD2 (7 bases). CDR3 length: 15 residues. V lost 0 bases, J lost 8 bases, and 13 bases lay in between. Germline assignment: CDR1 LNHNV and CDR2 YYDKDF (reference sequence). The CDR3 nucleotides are TGTGCCACCAGCAGAGAAGGGGGGGCAACGGGGGAGCTGTTTTTT. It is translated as CATSREGGATGELFF.

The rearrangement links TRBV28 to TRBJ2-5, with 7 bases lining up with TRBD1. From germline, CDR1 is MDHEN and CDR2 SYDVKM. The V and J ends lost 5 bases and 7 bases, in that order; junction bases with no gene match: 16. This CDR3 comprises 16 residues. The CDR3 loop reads CASSPPGTAKFSTQYF. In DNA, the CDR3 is TGTGCCAGCAGTCCCCCCGGGACAGCAAAATTTTCGACCCAGTACTTC.

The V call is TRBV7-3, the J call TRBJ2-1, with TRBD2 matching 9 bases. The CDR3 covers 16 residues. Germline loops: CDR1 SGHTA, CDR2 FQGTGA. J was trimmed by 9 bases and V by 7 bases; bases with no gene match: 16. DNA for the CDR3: TGTGCCAGCACCCGTTATGCGGGAGGGCCCGCGGCTGAGCAGTTCTTC. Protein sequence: CASTRYAGGPAAEQFF.

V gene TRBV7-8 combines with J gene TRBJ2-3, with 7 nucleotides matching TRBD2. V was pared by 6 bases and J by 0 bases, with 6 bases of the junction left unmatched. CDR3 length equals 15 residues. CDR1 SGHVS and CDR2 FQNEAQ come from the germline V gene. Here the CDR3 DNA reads TGTGCCAGCAGTTCGCGCGGGAGTAGCACAGATACGCAGTATTTT. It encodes CASSSRGSSTDTQYF.

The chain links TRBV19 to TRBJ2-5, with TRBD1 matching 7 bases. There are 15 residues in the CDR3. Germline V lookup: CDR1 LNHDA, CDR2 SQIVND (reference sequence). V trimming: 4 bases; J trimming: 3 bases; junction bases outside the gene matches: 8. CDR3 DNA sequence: TGTGCCAGTAGTACAACCGGGACAGCTAAAGAGACCCAGTACTTC. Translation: CASSTTGTAKETQYF.

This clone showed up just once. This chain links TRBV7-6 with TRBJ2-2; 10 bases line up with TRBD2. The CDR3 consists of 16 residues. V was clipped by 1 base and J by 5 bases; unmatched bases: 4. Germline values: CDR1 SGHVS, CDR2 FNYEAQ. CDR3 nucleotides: TGTGCCAGCAGCTTAGGGCTAGCGGGAGAAACCGGGGAGCTGTTTTTT. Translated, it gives CASSLGLAGETGELFF.

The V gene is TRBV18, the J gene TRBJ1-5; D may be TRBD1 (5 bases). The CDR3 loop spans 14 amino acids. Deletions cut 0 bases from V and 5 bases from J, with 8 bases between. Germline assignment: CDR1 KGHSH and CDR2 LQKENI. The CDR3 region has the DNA TGTGCCAGCTCACCACCGGGGGGGGATCAGCCCCAGCATTTT. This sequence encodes CASSPPGGDQPQHF.

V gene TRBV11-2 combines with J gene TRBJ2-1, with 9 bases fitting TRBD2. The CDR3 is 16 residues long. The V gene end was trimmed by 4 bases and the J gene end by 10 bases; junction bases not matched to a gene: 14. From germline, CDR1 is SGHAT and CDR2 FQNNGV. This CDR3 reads CASSSLSLAGPREQFF. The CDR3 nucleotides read TGTGCCAGCAGCTCCCTCTCCCTAGCGGGGCCCAGGGAGCAGTTCTTC.

The CDR3 bases are TGTGCCAGCATCCAGGGGTTGCGGACCGTTAATGAAAAACTGTTTTTT. It yields the protein CASIQGLRTVNEKLFF. This chain connects TRBV2 to TRBJ1-4; D may be TRBD1 (6 bases). Germline V gene lookup returns CDR1 SNHLY and CDR2 FYNNEI. Trimming removed 7 bases at V and 4 bases at J, with 19 bases between. This CDR3 has 16 amino acids.

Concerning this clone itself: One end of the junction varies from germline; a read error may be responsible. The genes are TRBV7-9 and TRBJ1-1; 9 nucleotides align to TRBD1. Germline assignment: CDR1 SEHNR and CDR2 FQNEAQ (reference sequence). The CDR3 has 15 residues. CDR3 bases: TGTTCCAGCAGCACGAGTCCTACCCGCGGGACAGGGGCTTTCTTT. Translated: CSSSTSPTRGTGAFF. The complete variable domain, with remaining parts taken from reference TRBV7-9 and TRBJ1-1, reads DTGVSQNPRHKITKRGQNVTFRCDPISEHNRLYWYRQTLGQGPEFLTYFQNEAQLEKSRLLSDRFSAERPKGSFSTLEIQRTEQGDSAMYLCSSSTSPTRGTGAFFGQGTRLTVV.

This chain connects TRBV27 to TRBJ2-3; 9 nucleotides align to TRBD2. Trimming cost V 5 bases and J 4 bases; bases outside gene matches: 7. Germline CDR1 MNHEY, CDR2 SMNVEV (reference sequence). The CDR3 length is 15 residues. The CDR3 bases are TGTGCCAGCAGTCATAGCGGGAGTAGGGCAGATACGCAGTATTTT. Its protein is CASSHSGSRADTQYF.

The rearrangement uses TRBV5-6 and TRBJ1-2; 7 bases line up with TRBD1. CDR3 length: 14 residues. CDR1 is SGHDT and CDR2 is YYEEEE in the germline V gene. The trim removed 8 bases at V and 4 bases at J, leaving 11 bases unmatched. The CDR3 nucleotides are TGTGCCAGTCATGAGGGGACAGCACTCTATGGCTACACCTTC. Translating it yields CASHEGTALYGYTF.

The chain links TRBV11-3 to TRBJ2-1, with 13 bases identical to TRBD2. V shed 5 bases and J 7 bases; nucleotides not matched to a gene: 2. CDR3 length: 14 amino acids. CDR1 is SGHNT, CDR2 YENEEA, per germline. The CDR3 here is CASSKTSGRNEQFF. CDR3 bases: TGTGCCAGCAGCAAGACTAGCGGGAGGAATGAGCAGTTCTTC.

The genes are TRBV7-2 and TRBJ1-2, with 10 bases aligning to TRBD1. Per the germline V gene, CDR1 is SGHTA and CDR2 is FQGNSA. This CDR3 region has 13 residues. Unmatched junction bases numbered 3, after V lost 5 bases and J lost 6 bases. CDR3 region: CASSRGTGDGYTF. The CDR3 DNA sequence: TGTGCCAGCAGCAGAGGGACAGGGGATGGCTACACCTTC.

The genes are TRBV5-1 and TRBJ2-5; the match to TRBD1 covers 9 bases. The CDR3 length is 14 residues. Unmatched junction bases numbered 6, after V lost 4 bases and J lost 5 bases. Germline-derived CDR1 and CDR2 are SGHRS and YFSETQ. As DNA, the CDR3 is TGCGCCAGCAGCCCGGACAGGGGCGGCGAGACCCAGTACTTC. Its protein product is CASSPDRGGETQYF. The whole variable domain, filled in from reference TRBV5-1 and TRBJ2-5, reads KAGVTQTPRYLIKTRGQQVTLSCSPISGHRSVSWYQQTPGQGLQFLFEYFSETQRNKGNFPGRFSGRQFSNSRSEMNVSTLELGDSALYLCASSPDRGGETQYFGPGTRLLVL.

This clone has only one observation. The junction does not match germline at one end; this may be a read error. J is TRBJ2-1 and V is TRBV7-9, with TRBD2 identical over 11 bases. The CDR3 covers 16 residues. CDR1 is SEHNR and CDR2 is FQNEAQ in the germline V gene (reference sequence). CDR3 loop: CSSSLGTSGPYNEQFF. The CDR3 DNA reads TGTTCCAGCAGCTTAGGGACTAGCGGACCTTACAATGAGCAGTTCTTC.

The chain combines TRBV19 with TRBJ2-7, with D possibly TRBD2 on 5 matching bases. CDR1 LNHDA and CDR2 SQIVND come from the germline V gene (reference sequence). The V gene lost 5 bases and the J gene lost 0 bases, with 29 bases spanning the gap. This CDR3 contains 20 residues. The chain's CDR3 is CASSLIEGLMPGPLSYEQYV. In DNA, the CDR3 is TGTGCCAGTAGTCTTATCGAAGGACTCATGCCCGGCCCCCTCTCCTACGAGCAGTACGTC.

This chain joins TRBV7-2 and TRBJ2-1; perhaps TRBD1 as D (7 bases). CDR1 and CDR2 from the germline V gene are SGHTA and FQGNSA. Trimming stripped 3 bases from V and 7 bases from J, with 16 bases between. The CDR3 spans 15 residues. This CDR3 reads CASSFRTGSGNEQFF. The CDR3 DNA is TGTGCCAGCAGCTTTCGGACAGGAAGCGGGAATGAGCAGTTCTTC.

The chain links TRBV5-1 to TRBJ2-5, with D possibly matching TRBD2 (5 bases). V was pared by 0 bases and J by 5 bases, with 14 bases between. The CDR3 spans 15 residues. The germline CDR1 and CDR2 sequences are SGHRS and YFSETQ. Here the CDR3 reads CASSLANPTGETQYF. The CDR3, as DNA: TGCGCCAGCAGCTTGGCCAACCCAACGGGGGAGACCCAGTACTTC.

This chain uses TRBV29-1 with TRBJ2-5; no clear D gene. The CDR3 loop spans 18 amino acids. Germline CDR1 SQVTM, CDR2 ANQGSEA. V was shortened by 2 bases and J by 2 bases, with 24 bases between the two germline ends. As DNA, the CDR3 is TGCAGCGTTGAAAAGACGTACGGCTCCCTAGGATCTCAAGAGACCCAGTACTTC. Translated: CSVEKTYGSLGSQETQYF. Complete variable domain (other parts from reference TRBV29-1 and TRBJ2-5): SAVISQKPSRDICQRGTSLTIQCQVDSQVTMMFWYRQQPGQSLTLIATANQGSEATYESGFVIDKFPISRPNLTFSTLTVSNMSPEDSSIYLCSVEKTYGSLGSQETQYFGPGTRLLVL.

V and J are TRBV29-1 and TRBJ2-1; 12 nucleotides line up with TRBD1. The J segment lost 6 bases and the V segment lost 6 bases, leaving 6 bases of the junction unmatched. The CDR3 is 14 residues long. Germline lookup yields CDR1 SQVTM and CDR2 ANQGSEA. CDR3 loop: CSVGTGGASNEQFF. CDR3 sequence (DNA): TGCAGCGTGGGGACAGGGGGCGCCTCCAATGAGCAGTTCTTC.

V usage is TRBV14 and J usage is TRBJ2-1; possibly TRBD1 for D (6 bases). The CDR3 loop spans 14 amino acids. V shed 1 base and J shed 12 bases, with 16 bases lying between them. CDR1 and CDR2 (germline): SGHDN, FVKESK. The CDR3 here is CASSQANRDQWQFF. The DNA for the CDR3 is TGTGCCAGCAGCCAAGCCAACAGGGATCAATGGCAGTTCTTC.

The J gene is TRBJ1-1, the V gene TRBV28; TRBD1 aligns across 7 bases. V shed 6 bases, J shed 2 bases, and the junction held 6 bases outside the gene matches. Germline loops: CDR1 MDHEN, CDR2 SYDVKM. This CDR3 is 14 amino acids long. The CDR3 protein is CASRDRSANTEAFF. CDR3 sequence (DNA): TGTGCCAGCAGGGACAGGTCTGCTAACACTGAAGCTTTCTTT.

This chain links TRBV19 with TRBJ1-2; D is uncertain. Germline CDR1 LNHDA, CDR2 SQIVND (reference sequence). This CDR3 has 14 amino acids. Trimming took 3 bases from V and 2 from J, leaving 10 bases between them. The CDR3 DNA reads TGTGCCAGTAGTATTCAGGCTCGGAACTATGGCTACACCTTC. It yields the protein CASSIQARNYGYTF.